A selection of T cell receptor beta chains follows, all from one sample in a study of brain metastases from non-small cell lung cancer. The table came from immunoSEQ multiplex PCR; TCRdb's copy has only in-frame clones and leaves some out. The sample has under 6,000 clones; 70% to 90% are singletons. Sequencing used tissue from a brain metastasis. Receptors were obtained from a donor aged 40 or older with non-small cell lung cancer. The conserved cysteine and the conserved F or W are not part of the CDR3 here. Each record gives: CDR3 length, V gene, D gene, CDR3 protein. A D gene is named only where the DNA matches it firmly.

10 TRBV29-1 TRBD1 SVDRGSGEQY
11 TRBV28 NA ASSRGAGNTIY
12 TRBV27 TRBD1 ASRPGTDNQPQH
15 TRBV28 NA ASSLRSGRALTYEQY
12 TRBV7-2 NA ASSAQGPNQPQH
13 TRBV18 NA ASSPPGPVNEKLF
10 TRBV5-5 NA ASSLRPGELF
13 TRBV19 TRBD1 ASSIPGQDNSPLH
14 TRBV30 NA AWRRRDSRYTGELF
17 TRBV2 TRBD2 ASSVWGTSGSLSTDTQY
12 TRBV7-3 TRBD2 ASSLNPTGLVKF
14 TRBV7-8 TRBD1 ASSLRGRGTNEKLF
12 TRBV11-1 NA ASSRTSTGNTIY
12 TRBV24-1 NA ATSPGDGGNTIY
12 TRBV25-1 TRBD2 ASSESGRTVTQY
10 TRBV7-8 NA ASSRLRNIQY
12 TRBV6-4 NA ASSEPAGHNEQF
15 TRBV24-1 TRBD1 ATSWTGLHPQDNEQF
13 TRBV7-8 TRBD1 ASSPRTGGRSPLH
10 TRBV9 NA ASSVFNSPLH
11 TRBV24-1 NA ATSDSRKEKLF
13 TRBV5-1 NA ASSLEGHGAYEQY
12 TRBV6-2/TRBV6-3 NA ASSYGKDTDTQY
13 TRBV4-3 TRBD1 ASSRGTGKQETQY
11 TRBV2 TRBD2 ASSKTGGIGQY
13 TRBV6-5 TRBD1 ASSTGTGGNSPLH
12 TRBV5-4 NA ASSFLGPQETQY
12 TRBV7-2 TRBD1 ASSLGRDRAGQY
11 TRBV12-3/TRBV12-4 NA ASSLQEGYEQF
14 TRBV9 NA ASSAQPTGRADTQY
12 TRBV24-1 TRBD2 ATGVAGVRDTQY